This T cell receptor beta chain came from a study of prognosis after radiotherapy for stage I lung cancer. The overall study: Operability status for all non-small cell lung cancer patients was recorded as medically inoperable. Tumors were squamous cell carcinoma in several patients and adenocarcinoma in roughly 12. Regarding the study as a whole: Metastatic and non-metastatic patients reportedly diverged in TRBV and TRBJ gene usage.

Multiplex PCR, run in two rounds, amplified TCR beta CDR3 from genomic DNA. It was primers specific to each TRBV and TRBJ gene that first-round PCR used. TCRdb analysed the multiplex PCR reads with MiXCR anew, one entry per CDR3 protein. The table shows 30,000 or so distinct CDR3 sequences, with approximately 31% occurring only once. The CDR3 consists of 15 residues. Germline CDR1 and CDR2: SGHKS and YYEKEE (reference sequence). V was cut by 4 bases and J by 0 bases, with 11 bases left in between. This clonotype was detected many times. The antigen remains unidentified. The clonotype was recovered from a donor at least 50 years old with non-small cell lung cancer. This sequence joins TRBV5-5 and TRBJ1-5; D gene unclear. The material was PBMCs, obtained before or after stereotactic body radiation therapy (not recorded which). CDR3 nucleotides: TGTGCCAGCAGCACGGGCCCGTATAGCAATCAGCCCCAGCATTTT. Its translation is CASSTGPYSNQPQHF.